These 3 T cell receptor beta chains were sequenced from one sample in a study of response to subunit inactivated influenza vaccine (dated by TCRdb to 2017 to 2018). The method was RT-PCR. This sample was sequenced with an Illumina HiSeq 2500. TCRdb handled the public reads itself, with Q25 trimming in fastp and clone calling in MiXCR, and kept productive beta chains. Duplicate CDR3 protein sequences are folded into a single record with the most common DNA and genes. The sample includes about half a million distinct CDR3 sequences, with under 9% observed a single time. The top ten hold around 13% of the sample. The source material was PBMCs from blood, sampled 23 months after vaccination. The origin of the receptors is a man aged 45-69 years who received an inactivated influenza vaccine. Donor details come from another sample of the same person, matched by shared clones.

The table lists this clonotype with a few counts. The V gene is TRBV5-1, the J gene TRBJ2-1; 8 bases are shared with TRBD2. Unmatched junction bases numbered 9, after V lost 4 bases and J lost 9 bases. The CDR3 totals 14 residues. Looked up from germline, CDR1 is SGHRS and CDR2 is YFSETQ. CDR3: CASSPGLGRGEQFF. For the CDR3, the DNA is TGCGCCAGCAGCCCGGGACTAGGTAGGGGTGAGCAGTTCTTC.

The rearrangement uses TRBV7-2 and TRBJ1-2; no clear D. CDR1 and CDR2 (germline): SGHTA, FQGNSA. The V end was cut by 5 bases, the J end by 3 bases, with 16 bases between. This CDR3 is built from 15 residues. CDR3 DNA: TGTGCCAGCAGCCTTCATAACTCCTACGACTATGGCTACACCTTC. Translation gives CASSLHNSYDYGYTF.

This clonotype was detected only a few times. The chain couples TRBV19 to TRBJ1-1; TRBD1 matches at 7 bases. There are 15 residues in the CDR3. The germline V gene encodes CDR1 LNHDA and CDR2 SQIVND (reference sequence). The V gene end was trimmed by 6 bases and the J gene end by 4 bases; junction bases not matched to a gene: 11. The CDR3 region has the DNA TGTGCCAGTAGAAGGACAGGTGGGAGGCCCACTGAAGCTTTCTTT. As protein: CASRRTGGRPTEAFF.